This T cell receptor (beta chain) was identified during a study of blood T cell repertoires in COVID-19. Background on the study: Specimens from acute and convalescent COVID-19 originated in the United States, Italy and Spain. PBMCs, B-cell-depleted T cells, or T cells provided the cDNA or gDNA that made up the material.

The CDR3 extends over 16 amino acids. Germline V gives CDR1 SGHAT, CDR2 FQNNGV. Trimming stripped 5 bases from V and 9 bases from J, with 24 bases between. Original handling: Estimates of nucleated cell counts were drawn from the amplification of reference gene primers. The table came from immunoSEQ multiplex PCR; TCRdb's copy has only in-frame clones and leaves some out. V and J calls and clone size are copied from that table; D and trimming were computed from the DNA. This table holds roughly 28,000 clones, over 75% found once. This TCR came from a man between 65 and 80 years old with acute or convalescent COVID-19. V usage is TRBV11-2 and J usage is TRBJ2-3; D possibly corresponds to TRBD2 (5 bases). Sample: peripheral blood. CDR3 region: CASSNRGGLDPGTQYF. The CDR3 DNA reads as TGTGCCAGCAGCAACCGTGGAGGCCTAGATCCGGGGACGCAGTATTTT.